What follows are 22 T cell receptor beta chains derived from one specimen sequenced in a study of shared clonotypes between healthy human individuals. The naive CD8 population came from CD45RO-negative cells selected for CCR7, without terminally differentiated effector memory CD45RA+ cells. Profiled with immunoSEQ multiplex PCR; TCRdb holds only in-frame clones, not every one. The table has approximately 2,000,000 clones, 85% to 95% seen once. The sequencing input was naive CD8+ T cells from PBMCs. The receptors here all came from a man younger than 35 in good health. Some clones in this sample may be carry-over from other donors' samples.

The chain recombines TRBV27 with TRBJ1-2; D call uncertain. Germline CDR1 and CDR2: MNHEY and SMNVEV (reference sequence). V lost 3 bases and J lost 8, with 13 bases in between. This CDR3 has 13 residues. Here the CDR3 DNA reads TGTGCCAGCAGTTTTTTGGGAACGGACGGCTACACCTTC. This encodes CASSFLGTDGYTF.

About this clone itself: Other DNA sequences in this specimen translate into the identical CDR3. The rearrangement joins TRBV7-9 to TRBJ1-1; D is unclear. The CDR3 length is 12 residues. Deletions cut 1 base from V and 6 bases from J, with 6 bases between. Germline CDR1 SEHNR, CDR2 FQNEAQ (reference sequence). CDR3 amino acids: CASSLGGSEAFF. The CDR3 DNA sequence: TGTGCCAGCAGCTTAGGTGGTTCTGAAGCTTTCTTT.

Notes on this clone: Other nucleotide sequences in the sample specify the same CDR3. This chain uses TRBV7-9 with TRBJ1-5; no reliable D call. Germline CDR1 SEHNR, CDR2 FQNEAQ (reference sequence). This CDR3 spans 12 amino acids. V dropped 3 bases and J dropped 2 bases, with 2 bases sitting between them. CDR3 coding DNA: TGTGCCAGCAGCTTCGGCAATCAGCCCCAGCATTTT. Its translation: CASSFGNQPQHF. Based on the CDR3 plus reference TRBV7-9 and TRBJ1-5, the full variable domain is DTGVSQNPRHKITKRGQNVTFRCDPISEHNRLYWYRQTLGQGPEFLTYFQNEAQLEKSRLLSDRFSAERPKGSFSTLEIQRTEQGDSAMYLCASSFGNQPQHFGDGTRLSIL.

The rearrangement joins TRBV7-9 to TRBJ2-1, with a possible D match to TRBD2 (5 bases). The CDR3 is 15 amino acids. The V gene lost 3 bases and the J gene lost 8 bases, with 17 bases spanning the gap. The germline V gene has CDR1 SEHNR and CDR2 FQNEAQ (reference sequence). As DNA, the CDR3 is TGTGCCAGCAGCTTCAGCCGCCCGGAGGTGCATGAGCAGTTCTTC. Its protein product is CASSFSRPEVHEQFF.

A single count supports this clone. The chain links TRBV10-1 to TRBJ2-2; the D gene is possibly TRBD2 (5 bases). Germline values: CDR1 WNHNN, CDR2 SYGVQD (reference sequence). Trimming pared 3 bases from V and 5 bases from J, leaving 13 bases between. There are 15 residues in the CDR3. For the CDR3, the DNA is TGCGCCAGCAGTGACAGCCTCCCGGGGACCGGGGAGCTGTTTTTT. Protein sequence: CASSDSLPGTGELFF.

The chain carries TRBV19 and TRBJ2-1; TRBD2 aligns across 11 bases. This CDR3 region has 15 residues. The J segment lost 2 bases and the V segment lost 5 bases, leaving 2 bases of the junction unmatched. The germline CDR1 and CDR2 sequences are LNHDA and SQIVND (reference sequence). CDR3 in amino acids: CASSLTSGTYNEQFF. The CDR3, as DNA: TGTGCCAGTAGTTTGACTAGCGGGACCTACAATGAGCAGTTCTTC.

With respect to this clone: Within the sample, other DNA sequences also encode this same CDR3. V is TRBV9 and J is TRBJ1-3; no clear D. The CDR3 runs 13 residues. The germline V and J ends were trimmed by 2 bases and 3 bases, with 6 bases remaining between them. CDR1 and CDR2 (germline): SGDLS, YYNGEE. The CDR3 region has the DNA TGTGCCAGCAGCGTCGGGGTTGGAAACACCATATATTTT. Amino acid sequence: CASSVGVGNTIYF.

This clone was recorded once. The chain uses TRBV7-9 and TRBJ1-5; the D gene is possibly TRBD1 (5 bases). From germline, CDR1 is SEHNR and CDR2 FQNEAQ (reference sequence). The CDR3 loop spans 16 amino acids. Between the trimmed V and J ends, which lost 0 bases and 9 bases, there was a span of 18 bases. As DNA, the CDR3 is TGTGCCAGCAGCTTAGCCCACGGGGGGGAGCCAGGGCCCCAGCATTTT. Residues: CASSLAHGGEPGPQHF.

This clone was counted once. The chain recombines TRBV29-1 with TRBJ2-1; 7 bases agree with TRBD2. The germline gives CDR1 SQVTM, CDR2 ANQGSEA. The CDR3 extends over 15 amino acids. V shed 0 bases and J 4 bases; nucleotides not matched to a gene: 6. The CDR3 DNA follows: TGCAGCGTTGAAGATCCGGGGGGAAGGTACAATGAGCAGTTCTTC. Translation: CSVEDPGGRYNEQFF.

The chain is built from TRBV10-3 and TRBJ1-1, with TRBD1 as a possible D gene (5 bases). V lost 0 bases to trimming and J lost 5 bases, with 10 bases between them. The CDR3 contains 14 residues. Germline assignment: CDR1 ENHRY and CDR2 SYGVKD. This CDR3 is CAISESTRGTEAFF. CDR3 nucleotides: TGTGCCATCAGTGAGTCGACCCGGGGGACTGAAGCTTTCTTT.

The V call is TRBV19, the J call TRBJ1-1; D remains unclear. Germline CDR1 and CDR2: LNHDA and SQIVND (reference sequence). V was clipped by 5 bases and J by 7 bases, with 5 bases between them. The CDR3 covers 10 residues. CDR3 in amino acids: CASSGNEAFF. CDR3 nucleotide sequence: TGTGCCAGTAGTGGAAATGAAGCTTTCTTT.

This clone was seen just once. The chain has TRBV9 and TRBJ2-7; 8 nucleotides match TRBD1. V shed 0 bases, J shed 5 bases, and the junction held 7 bases outside the gene matches. Looked up from germline, CDR1 is SGDLS and CDR2 is YYNGEE. The CDR3 runs to 15 residues. The CDR3 DNA sequence: TGTGCCAGCAGCGTAGGGCAGGGGGCGCGACACGAGCAGTACTTC. Residues: CASSVGQGARHEQYF.

The V and J genes are TRBV19 and TRBJ2-2, with TRBD2 matching over 14 bases. The CDR3 runs 17 residues. The germline CDR1 and CDR2 sequences are LNHDA and SQIVND (reference sequence). The V and J ends lost 6 bases and 2 bases, in that order; junction bases with no gene match: 5. The CDR3 protein is CASRPGLAGDNTGELFF. The CDR3 DNA is TGTGCCAGTAGGCCGGGACTAGCGGGGGACAACACCGGGGAGCTGTTTTTT.

This sequence joins TRBV30 and TRBJ2-7; TRBD2 might be the D (5 bases). The CDR3 length is 15 residues. The V gene lost 1 base and the J gene lost 0 bases, with 13 bases spanning the gap. CDR1 is GTSNPN, CDR2 SVGIG, per germline (reference sequence). CDR3 DNA sequence: TGTGCCTGGAGTGAGTCGGGAATTAGCTCCTACGAGCAGTACTTC. Encoded protein: CAWSESGISSYEQYF. Full variable domain (outside the CDR3, taken from reference TRBV30 and TRBJ2-7): SQTIHQWPATLVQPVGSPLSLECTVEGTSNPNLYWYRQAAGRGLQLLFYSVGIGQISSEVPQNLSASRPQDRQFILSSKKLLLSDSGFYLCAWSESGISSYEQYFGPGTRLTVT.

The chain is built from TRBV19 and TRBJ2-2; TRBD2 agrees at 8 bases. V lost 2 bases to trimming and J lost 7 bases; unmatched junction nucleotides: 9. Germline V gene data show CDR1 as LNHDA and CDR2 as SQIVND (reference sequence). CDR3 length: 16 amino acids. CDR3 residues: CASSIMAGGSGGELFF. DNA for the CDR3: TGTGCCAGTAGTATAATGGCGGGAGGAAGCGGCGGGGAGCTGTTTTTT.

The chain recombines TRBV4-3 with TRBJ1-4; 8 bases fit TRBD1. The CDR3 covers 19 residues. With V trimmed by 2 bases and J by 6 bases, 17 bases remained unmatched. Germline CDR1 reads LGHNA; CDR2 reads YSLEER. The CDR3, as DNA: TGCGCCAGCAGCCAAACTAACCCCCCCAGGACAGGGAGGGATGAAAAACTGTTTTTT. It encodes CASSQTNPPRTGRDEKLFF.

In the case of this clone: The same CDR3 also results from other DNA sequences found in this sample. This sequence joins TRBV7-9 and TRBJ2-7; D gene ambiguous. This CDR3 region has 13 residues. V was clipped by 0 bases and J by 4 bases, with 7 bases between them. The V gene's germline CDR1 is SEHNR and CDR2 FQNEAQ (reference sequence). The CDR3 loop reads CASSLATPYEQYF. CDR3 DNA: TGTGCCAGCAGCTTAGCTACTCCATACGAGCAGTACTTC. The variable domain in full, with the rest retrieved from reference TRBV7-9 and TRBJ2-7, is DTGVSQNPRHKITKRGQNVTFRCDPISEHNRLYWYRQTLGQGPEFLTYFQNEAQLEKSRLLSDRFSAERPKGSFSTLEIQRTEQGDSAMYLCASSLATPYEQYFGPGTRLTVT.

The chain employs TRBV4-1 and TRBJ2-3; no definite D call. CDR1 and CDR2 (germline): MGHRA, YSYEKL. The V and J ends lost 8 bases and 1 base respectively, with 4 bases between them. This CDR3 spans 11 amino acids. The chain's CDR3 is CASGRTDTQYF. The CDR3 DNA reads TGCGCCAGCGGGCGCACAGATACGCAGTATTTT.

A note on this clone: The same CDR3 also results from other DNA sequences found in this sample. The DNA for the CDR3 is TGTGCCAGCAGCGTAGTGCAGGGGGTTACCGGGGAGCTGTTTTTT. Translating gives CASSVVQGVTGELFF. The chain has TRBV9 and TRBJ2-2; 7 bases map to TRBD1. The germline V gene encodes CDR1 SGDLS and CDR2 YYNGEE. After removal of 0 bases from V and 5 bases from J, the junction contained 4 bases not matched to a gene. This CDR3 contains 15 residues.

The V call is TRBV4-1, the J call TRBJ2-1, with 9 bases that match TRBD1. Germline V gene sequence: CDR1 MGHRA, CDR2 YSYEKL. The V segment lost 3 bases and the J segment 2 bases; nucleotides outside the gene matches: 8. The length of the CDR3 is 17 residues. As DNA, the CDR3 is TGCGCCAGCAGCCATGAACCGGGACAGGGCCCCTACAATGAGCAGTTCTTC. It encodes CASSHEPGQGPYNEQFF.

The chain joins TRBV25-1 to TRBJ2-7; 9 bases agree with TRBD1. V shed 3 bases and J 4 bases; nucleotides not matched to a gene: 7. Germline V CDR1 and CDR2: MGHDK, SYGVNS. The CDR3 loop spans 15 amino acids. CDR3 sequence reads: CASSDYRGLDYEQYF. Here the CDR3 DNA reads TGTGCCAGCAGTGACTACAGGGGGCTTGATTACGAGCAGTACTTC.

This clone was seen once. V usage is TRBV10-3 and J usage is TRBJ1-1; 9 nucleotides agree with TRBD1. V dropped 6 bases and J dropped 0; count of bases not matched to a gene: 5. The CDR3 sequence is 15 residues long. Germline V gene sequence: CDR1 ENHRY, CDR2 SYGVKD. CDR3: CAISLGQGMNTEAFF. Written as DNA, the CDR3 is TGTGCCATCAGCCTGGGACAGGGAATGAACACTGAAGCTTTCTTT.